The subject of this entry is one T cell receptor (beta chain). Its antigen is as yet unknown. This sample is part of a study of cytomegalovirus exposure and HLA in healthy donors. Across the study: The 95 to 150 validation repertoires were produced on the same platform as the 670 or so repertoires of the first cohort. This was reported in a later analysis. Whole-study findings and limits: Most observed TCR sequences were rare, whereas some public TCRs were detected in many donors.

Separate from the approximately 700-subject first cohort was the approximately 130-subject validation cohort, to which the donors belonged. The method was immunoSEQ multiplex PCR; TCRdb's version includes in-frame clones alone and lacks a portion of them. The data show roughly 100,000 clones, with just under 95% seen just once and roughly 0.89% held by the top ten. This sequence was found in a woman between 18 and 29 years old in good health and CMV-seronegative. Material: PBMCs.

DNA for the CDR3: TGTGCCAGCAGCTCTTGGACAGGGGATGAAAAACTGTTTTTT. Translation: CASSSWTGDEKLFF. The chain has TRBV5-4 and TRBJ1-4; 9 nucleotides line up with TRBD1. Germline loops: CDR1 SGHNT, CDR2 YYREEE (reference sequence). The CDR3 has 14 amino acids. After removal of 3 bases from V and 6 bases from J, the junction contained 3 bases not matched to a gene.